These 24 T cell receptor beta chains were all obtained from the same sample, sequenced in a study of T cells after yellow fever vaccination. Via MiXCR, TCRdb re-called the 5' RACE reads, giving one row per CDR3 protein. The sample lists roughly 150,000 distinct CDR3 sequences, approximately 6.6% occurring once. This specimen was CD4+ T cells sorted from PBMCs, taken 10 days after the yellow fever booster vaccination. Source of these receptors: a man aged 30-40 years who received the YFV17D yellow fever vaccine.

This clonotype came up many times. The chain combines TRBV18 with TRBJ1-2; D is uncertain. Germline lookup yields CDR1 KGHSH and CDR2 LQKENI. The V end was cut by 3 bases, the J end by 6 bases, with 14 bases between. The CDR3 contains 14 residues. Here the CDR3 DNA reads TGTGCCAGCTCACCCGGTGGAGGGAGGGATGGCTACACCTTC. Translated: CASSPGGGRDGYTF. Complete variable domain (other parts from reference TRBV18 and TRBJ1-2): NAGVMQNPRHLVRRRGQEARLRCSPMKGHSHVYWYRQLPEEGLKFMVYLQKENIIDESGMPKERFSAEFPKEGPSILRIQQVVRGDSAAYFCASSPGGGRDGYTFGSGTRLTVV.

This clonotype was detected only once. The CDR3 coding sequence is TGTGCCAGCAGCTATACGGGGATCGAGACCCAGTACTTC. The encoded protein is CASSYTGIETQYF. This chain links TRBV7-6 with TRBJ2-5, with D perhaps matching TRBD2 (5 bases). Per germline, CDR1 SGHVS and CDR2 FNYEAQ. The CDR3 contains 13 residues. The V end was cut by 4 bases, the J end by 5 bases, with 11 bases between.

This clonotype was picked up many times. The chain carries TRBV6-2 or TRBV6-3 and TRBJ1-5; D possibly corresponds to TRBD1 (5 bases). CDR1 MNHEY and CDR2 SVGEGT come from the germline V gene. The CDR3 has 13 amino acids. Trimming took off 4 bases at V and 6 bases at J, with 10 bases between the two ends. The DNA for the CDR3 is TGTGCCAGCAGTTTTGAAGGGGTTCAGCCCCAGCATTTT. It specifies CASSFEGVQPQHF.

This clonotype occurred many times. This chain connects TRBV6-5 to TRBJ2-5; 7 positions agree with TRBD2. V trimming: 4 bases; J trimming: 1 base; junction bases outside the gene matches: 9. Germline V gene data show CDR1 as MNHEY and CDR2 as SVGAGI. The CDR3 is 16 residues long. Here the CDR3 reads CASSWTWEGLQETQYF. CDR3 DNA sequence: TGTGCCAGCAGTTGGACGTGGGAGGGCCTCCAAGAGACCCAGTACTTC.

This clonotype was picked up a small number of times. The chain employs TRBV5-1 and TRBJ2-5; D is ambiguous. The ends were cut back, 0 bases at V and 1 base at J, with 13 bases in the middle. CDR1 and CDR2 from the germline V gene are SGHRS and YFSETQ. The CDR3 is 16 amino acids. Here the CDR3 reads CASSLARGPVQETQYF. The CDR3 DNA sequence: TGCGCCAGCAGCTTGGCCCGCGGCCCAGTCCAAGAGACCCAGTACTTC.

There are many counts of this clonotype. The chain employs TRBV18 and TRBJ1-1; 8 bases agree with TRBD1. Germline V CDR1 and CDR2: KGHSH, LQKENI. The trim removed 6 bases at V and 5 bases at J, leaving 8 bases unmatched. CDR3 length equals 14 residues. CDR3 amino acids: CASSYDRGSTEAFF. The CDR3 nucleotides read TGTGCCAGCTCTTACGACAGGGGTAGTACTGAAGCTTTCTTT.

This clonotype was observed many times. V usage is TRBV12-3 or TRBV12-4 and J usage is TRBJ2-2; 7 bases are shared with TRBD2. The CDR3 is 14 residues long. Trimming at V came to 10 bases and at J to 2 bases, leaving 7 bases not matched to a gene. CDR3 DNA: TGTGCCAATCGGAAGCGGGAAAACACCGGGGAGCTGTTTTTT. Protein: CANRKRENTGELFF.

This clonotype was seen at least ten times. The chain has TRBV6-2 or TRBV6-3 and TRBJ1-1; D is possibly TRBD1 (5 bases). Deletions cut 8 bases from V and 6 bases from J, with 22 bases between. The CDR3 runs 15 residues. The V gene's germline CDR1 is MNHEY and CDR2 SVGEGT. The CDR3 DNA follows: TGTGCCAGCCTTCCTTCGCCGAGGGGTCCCGCTGAAGCTTTCTTT. Translating gives CASLPSPRGPAEAFF.

The CDR3 DNA reads TGTGCCAGCAGCCACCCTCGGTCCCTAGCGGGAGAATTTTATGAGCAGTTCTTC. Translated, it gives CASSHPRSLAGEFYEQFF. This chain uses TRBV4-2 with TRBJ2-1; 10 bases align to TRBD2. CDR1 and CDR2 (germline): LGHNA, YNFKEQ. Germline trimming cut 3 bases from V and 8 bases from J; bases unmatched to any gene: 16. The CDR3 has 18 residues.

Many counts were recorded for this clonotype. This sequence joins TRBV7-8 and TRBJ1-2; 8 nucleotides match TRBD1. J lost 3 bases, V lost 4 bases, and 4 bases had no gene match. This CDR3 has 14 residues. CDR1 and CDR2 (germline): SGHVS, FQNEAQ. The CDR3 DNA is TGTGCCAGCAGCTCGGACAGGGCGCACTATGGCTACACCTTC. This encodes CASSSDRAHYGYTF.

This clonotype was seen at least ten times. The chain joins TRBV21-1 to TRBJ1-6. TRBV21-1 is described as a pseudogene. CDR3 length: 17 residues. CDR3 in amino acids: CASSKLLVSSYNSPLHF. The CDR3 DNA reads TGTGCCAGCAGCAAATTATTGGTTAGCTCCTATAATTCACCCCTCCACTTT.

This clonotype was found many times. The chain joins TRBV6-5 to TRBJ2-3, with a weak D call TRBD1 (5 bases). Trimming left V 6 bases short and J 8 bases short, with 9 bases between. The germline V gene has CDR1 MNHEY and CDR2 SVGAGI. The CDR3 loop spans 11 amino acids. CDR3 sequence: CASRTGATQYF. CDR3 DNA sequence: TGTGCCAGCAGAACAGGAGCTACGCAGTATTTT.

This clonotype was seen at least ten times. The junction departs from the called germline gene at one end, perhaps through a read error. The V call is TRBV6-5, the J call TRBJ2-4, with 7 nucleotides matching TRBD1. Germline assignment: CDR1 MNHEY and CDR2 SVGAGI. There are 13 residues in the CDR3. The CDR3 sequence: CPRWGRQGHIQYF. In DNA, the CDR3 is TGCCCCCGATGGGGGCGACAGGGCCACATTCAGTACTTC.

This clonotype was seen at least ten times. This sequence joins TRBV7-2 and TRBJ2-2; D gene uncertain. The CDR3 length is 13 residues. Germline V gene sequence: CDR1 SGHTA, CDR2 FQGNSA. V lost 2 bases and J lost 6, with 7 bases in between. The CDR3 spells CASSLISAGELFF. In DNA form, the CDR3 reads TGTGCCAGCAGCTTAATCTCGGCCGGGGAGCTGTTTTTT.

This clonotype was counted ten times or more. V gene TRBV6-2 or TRBV6-3 combines with J gene TRBJ2-6; D is ambiguous. This CDR3 is built from 13 residues. Germline CDR1 is MNHEY and CDR2 is SVGEGT. Trimming pared 0 bases from V and 3 bases from J, leaving 0 bases between. The CDR3 is CASSYSGANVLTF. The CDR3 region has the DNA TGTGCCAGCAGTTACTCTGGGGCCAACGTCCTGACTTTC.

This clonotype has more than one count but fewer than ten. This rearrangement joins TRBV11-2 to TRBJ2-1; D is undetermined. Germline V gene lookup returns CDR1 SGHAT and CDR2 FQNNGV. V lost 3 bases to trimming and J lost 3 bases, with 12 bases between them. The CDR3 length is 15 residues. Written as DNA, the CDR3 is TGTGCCAGCAGCTTGAGGAAAGCCGACTACAATGAGCAGTTCTTC. This encodes CASSLRKADYNEQFF.

This clonotype was recorded many times. The chain uses TRBV14 and TRBJ2-5; D remains unclear. CDR3 length equals 13 residues. Germline V gene sequence: CDR1 SGHDN, CDR2 FVKESK. Trimming took off 0 bases at V and 2 bases at J, with 4 bases between the two ends. The CDR3 coding sequence is TGTGCCAGCAGCCAAGAAAGGCAAGAGACCCAGTACTTC. Translated: CASSQERQETQYF.

This clonotype has ten or more counts. V is TRBV5-1 and J is TRBJ2-1; 7 bases agree with TRBD2. V lost 1 base to trimming and J lost 5 bases; unmatched junction nucleotides: 12. Germline lookup yields CDR1 SGHRS and CDR2 YFSETQ. CDR3 length: 17 amino acids. CDR3: CASSLHQGLGPDNEQFF. The CDR3 DNA reads as TGCGCCAGCAGCTTGCACCAAGGACTAGGACCCGACAATGAGCAGTTCTTC.

This clonotype was seen a single time. This may arise from a read error, as a much more abundant clone is one base away. The chain joins TRBV5-1 to TRBJ2-7; D uncertain. Germline V gene data show CDR1 as SGHRS and CDR2 as YFSETQ. This CDR3 region has 13 residues. V was trimmed by 1 base and J by 6 bases, leaving 11 bases between them. The chain's CDR3 is CASSLSQVREQYF. Here the CDR3 DNA reads TGCGCCAGCAGCTTGTCTCAGGTTCGCGAGCAGTACTTC.

This clonotype was counted many times. As DNA, the CDR3 is TGCGCCAGCAGCTTGCCCGAAACTAGCGCGAGCTCCTACGAGCAGTACTTC. Its translation is CASSLPETSASSYEQYF. The chain recombines TRBV5-1 with TRBJ2-7; 7 bases agree with TRBD2. The CDR3 has 17 amino acids. Trimming took 1 base from V and 0 from J; bases not matched to a gene: 10. Germline V gene lookup returns CDR1 SGHRS and CDR2 YFSETQ.

The table lists this clonotype with many counts. V usage is TRBV5-5 and J usage is TRBJ2-3, with a tentative D call TRBD2 (5 bases). The germline gives CDR1 SGHKS, CDR2 YYEKEE (reference sequence). The CDR3 is made up of 16 amino acids. V was pared by 0 bases and J by 1 base, with 12 bases between. CDR3 nucleotide sequence: TGTGCCAGCAGCTTGGCCGCGCGGGCCGGCACAGATACGCAGTATTTT. Protein product: CASSLAARAGTDTQYF.

This clonotype was observed many times. CDR3 amino acids: CASSFDRSYEQYF. For the CDR3, the DNA is TGTGCCAGCAGCTTTGACAGATCCTACGAGCAGTACTTC. The chain uses TRBV7-2 and TRBJ2-7; D may be TRBD1 (5 bases). Per germline, CDR1 SGHTA and CDR2 FQGNSA. The CDR3 loop spans 13 amino acids. Trimming took 3 bases from V and 1 from J, leaving 7 bases between them.

This clonotype showed up many times. The chain employs TRBV12-3 or TRBV12-4 and TRBJ2-7; D not resolved. The CDR3 consists of 11 residues. The V end was cut by 3 bases, the J end by 7 bases, with 7 bases between. The CDR3 sequence: CASSFRREQYF. In nucleotides, the CDR3 is TGTGCCAGCAGTTTCCGGCGTGAGCAGTACTTC.

This chain links TRBV19 with TRBJ2-2; 7 bases fit TRBD1. V gave up 6 bases and J gave up 4 bases; unmatched junction bases: 11. This CDR3 has 16 residues. CDR1 LNHDA and CDR2 SQIVND come from the germline V gene (reference sequence). The DNA for the CDR3 is TGTGCCAGTAGCAGGCCCGTAGGGGGCGGCACCGGGGAGCTGTTTTTT. The encoded protein is CASSRPVGGGTGELFF.